A single sample is the source of the 12 T cell receptor beta chains below, sequenced in a study of shared clonotypes between healthy human individuals (TCRdb year 2020). The library was obtained by the immunoSEQ multiplex PCR assay. TCRdb holds this immuneACCESS table with in-frame rearrangements only. Some clones are missing; in checked studies, unresolved V genes explain under half, and the rest has no known cause. The sample includes around 240,000 clones, with 60% to 80% observed a single time. 11% of the sample comes from the top ten. Specimen: memory CD4+ T cells sorted from blood. The meaning of the sample's cell subset or site label: CD45RA-negative fraction. The receptors shown here come from a man between 25 and 39 years old in good health.

The chain is built from TRBV9 and TRBJ2-5; TRBD1 or TRBD2 may be the D gene (5 bases each). This CDR3 contains 13 residues. V shed 0 bases and J shed 7 bases, with 10 bases lying between them. Germline CDR1 is SGDLS and CDR2 is YYNGEE. Here the CDR3 reads CASSVGGSGTQYF. CDR3 DNA: TGTGCCAGCAGCGTAGGGGGGTCGGGGACCCAGTACTTC. Based on the CDR3 plus reference TRBV9 and TRBJ2-5, the full variable domain is DSGVTQTPKHLITATGQRVTLRCSPRSGDLSVYWYQQSLDQGLQFLIQYYNGEERAKGNILERFSAQQFPDLHSELNLSSLELGDSALYFCASSVGGSGTQYFGPGTRLLVL.

The table lists this clone with a count of one. The CDR3 DNA reads as TGCGCCAGCAGTGGTCAGCCCGATGGAGAGACCCAGTACTTC. Protein product: CASSGQPDGETQYF. The rearrangement joins TRBV10-1 to TRBJ2-5; no definite D call. Germline V CDR1 and CDR2: WNHNN, SYGVQD (reference sequence). Trimming removed 4 bases at V and 4 bases at J, with 13 bases between. The CDR3 has 14 residues.

The chain carries TRBV30 and TRBJ2-1, with D perhaps TRBD1 (5 bases). From germline, CDR1 is GTSNPN and CDR2 SVGIG (reference sequence). The CDR3 is 11 amino acids. Trimming removed 5 bases at V and 3 bases at J, with 5 bases between. CDR3 region: CAWDSYNEQFF. The CDR3 DNA reads as TGTGCCTGGGACAGCTACAATGAGCAGTTCTTC.

J is TRBJ1-1 and V is TRBV5-1; TRBD1 is a possible D gene (6 bases). Trimming removed 7 bases at V and 1 base at J, with 20 bases between. This CDR3 is 16 amino acids long. The germline gives CDR1 SGHRS, CDR2 YFSETQ. Here the CDR3 DNA reads TGCGCCAGCGGGTACGGGACACTCTTAGAGAACACTGAAGCTTTCTTT. This translates into CASGYGTLLENTEAFF.

The gene calls are TRBV19 and TRBJ2-3; 10 positions agree with TRBD1. This CDR3 has 15 amino acids. J was trimmed by 5 bases and V by 4 bases; bases with no gene match: 6. CDR1 is LNHDA, CDR2 SQIVND, per germline (reference sequence). The CDR3 is CASSTGTGAGDTQYF. The CDR3 DNA reads TGTGCCAGTAGTACCGGGACAGGGGCGGGAGATACGCAGTATTTT. The full variable domain, completed using reference TRBV19 and TRBJ2-3, is DGGITQSPKYLFRKEGQNVTLSCEQNLNHDAMYWYRQDPGQGLRLIYYSQIVNDFQKGDIAEGYSVSREKKESFPLTVTSAQKNPTAFYLCASSTGTGAGDTQYFGPGTRLTVL.

V is TRBV7-8 and J is TRBJ2-7; perhaps D is TRBD1 or TRBD2 (5 bases each). Germline assignment: CDR1 SGHVS and CDR2 FQNEAQ. The CDR3 is made up of 17 amino acids. V shed 3 bases and J shed 1 base, with 19 bases lying between them. CDR3 sequence reads: CASSFRGVGVVSYEQYF. The CDR3 DNA reads as TGTGCCAGCAGCTTCAGAGGGGTGGGGGTAGTATCCTACGAGCAGTACTTC.

V gene TRBV18 combines with J gene TRBJ2-1; D is uncertain. Trimming took off 3 bases at V and 9 bases at J, with 21 bases between the two ends. There are 16 residues in the CDR3. Germline CDR1 reads KGHSH; CDR2 reads LQKENI. Here the CDR3 DNA reads TGTGCCAGCTCACCCCAATCTAGAACTACCGCCGGTGAGCAGTTCTTC. It yields the protein CASSPQSRTTAGEQFF.

The chain links TRBV19 to TRBJ2-7, with TRBD1 matching 9 bases. The CDR3 extends over 15 amino acids. Germline V CDR1 and CDR2: LNHDA, SQIVND (reference sequence). The V segment lost 6 bases and the J segment 7 bases; nucleotides outside the gene matches: 13. The CDR3 bases are TGTGCCAGTAGCCGACCGGGACAGGGTTCGCGAGAGCAGTACTTC. Amino acid sequence: CASSRPGQGSREQYF.

The sample holds a few counts of this clone. The chain joins TRBV10-1 to TRBJ2-1, with unresolved D. This CDR3 spans 14 amino acids. V was clipped by 2 bases and J by 5 bases, with 10 bases between them. Germline assignment: CDR1 WNHNN and CDR2 SYGVQD (reference sequence). CDR3 in amino acids: CASSEGVVHNEQFF. CDR3 nucleotide sequence: TGCGCCAGCAGTGAGGGTGTGGTCCACAATGAGCAGTTCTTC.

CDR3: CASSLGFRDYEQYF. CDR3 bases: TGTGCCAGCAGCTTAGGATTTAGGGATTACGAGCAGTACTTC. The chain is built from TRBV7-8 and TRBJ2-7; D not certain. The V gene lost 1 base and the J gene lost 4 bases, with 11 bases spanning the gap. There are 14 residues in the CDR3. Germline CDR1 reads SGHVS; CDR2 reads FQNEAQ.

V and J are TRBV1 and TRBJ1-1. TRBV1 is marked as a pseudogene. CDR3 length equals 15 residues. The CDR3 nucleotides are TGCACCAGCAGCTCCTTTCCCCGCTGCTACACTGAAGCTTTCTTT. This sequence encodes CTSSSFPRCYTEAFF.

This clone was seen just once. The chain carries TRBV7-9 and TRBJ2-1; D is possibly TRBD1 or TRBD2 (5 bases each). The germline gives CDR1 SEHNR, CDR2 FQNEAQ (reference sequence). The V end was cut by 5 bases, the J end by 5 bases, with 13 bases between. There are 14 residues in the CDR3. The CDR3 loop is CASSLRDQNNEQFF. CDR3 in DNA: TGTGCCAGCAGCCTCCGGGACCAGAACAATGAGCAGTTCTTC.